Listed here are 15 T cell receptor beta chains from one sample, sequenced in a study of glioma-infiltrating T cells (dated by TCRdb to 2016 to 2017). Sequencing used an Illumina MiSeq. The iRepertoire nested amplicon-rescue multiplex PCR (arm-PCR) platform was used to amplify TCR alpha and beta CDR3 regions from RNA. In TCRdb, the public reads were trimmed at Q25 with fastp and aligned with MiXCR, with productive beta chains retained. CDR3 protein sequences are deduplicated, and each keeps its most common genes and DNA. In this sample the table shows approximately 89,000 distinct CDR3 sequences, roughly 23% of which occur a single time. The ten top clones hold around 7% of the sample. The sample comprised glioma tissue, nonneoplastic brain tissue, or PBMCs (not recorded which). The receptor source for this set is a human donor with low-grade glioma or glioblastoma, undergoing nonglioma brain surgery, or in good health (not recorded which).

This clonotype was picked up many times. The gene calls are TRBV20-1 and TRBJ1-2; 10 nucleotides line up with TRBD1. Germline trimming cut 2 bases from V and 8 bases from J; bases unmatched to any gene: 11. Germline V CDR1 and CDR2: DFQATT, SNEGSKA (reference sequence). This CDR3 is built from 15 residues. CDR3 nucleotides: TGCAGTGCTAGACTCGGGGACAGGGGTGGTAAGGGCTACACCTTC. Translation: CSARLGDRGGKGYTF.

There are many counts of this clonotype. This chain connects TRBV6-1 to TRBJ2-3, with D possibly TRBD2 on 5 matching bases. This CDR3 region has 17 residues. Germline V gene sequence: CDR1 MNHNS, CDR2 SASEGT. V gave up 4 bases and J gave up 4 bases, with 21 bases separating them. The CDR3 here is CASSALKRQRSPDTQYF. In DNA, the CDR3 is TGTGCCAGCAGTGCGTTAAAAAGGCAGCGGAGCCCAGATACGCAGTATTTT.

This clonotype was seen repeatedly, ten times or more. The chain recombines TRBV6-2 or TRBV6-3 with TRBJ1-1, with D unresolved. The CDR3 is made up of 16 amino acids. The V and J ends lost 0 bases and 4 bases respectively, with 15 bases between them. Germline assignment: CDR1 MNHEY and CDR2 SVGEGT. The DNA for the CDR3 is TGTGCCAGCAGTTACTCGACGCTAGCGGGTTTCACTGAAGCTTTCTTT. This gives the protein CASSYSTLAGFTEAFF.

This clonotype has just a few counts. The chain has TRBV24-1 and TRBJ2-2, with D possibly matching TRBD2 (5 bases). Per germline, CDR1 KGHDR and CDR2 SFDVKD. The CDR3 runs to 15 residues. V was trimmed by 2 bases and J by 8 bases, leaving 14 bases between them. In DNA, the CDR3 is TGTGCCACCAGTGATTCCGGGATCCCGGGGGGGGAGCTGTTTTTT. Translated, it gives CATSDSGIPGGELFF.

This clonotype was observed a few times. This chain connects TRBV5-1 to TRBJ2-3, with TRBD2 identical over 7 bases. Germline-derived CDR1 and CDR2 are SGHRS and YFSETQ. With V trimmed by 6 bases and J by 0 bases, 7 bases remained unmatched. This CDR3 is built from 15 residues. The CDR3 DNA reads as TGCGCCAGCAACCCTAGCGGAACTAGCACAGATACGCAGTATTTT. This codes for CASNPSGTSTDTQYF.

As concerns this clonotype: Mismatch with germline at one junction end may stem from a read error. The V and J genes are TRBV19 and TRBJ2-3; D ambiguous. Looked up from germline, CDR1 is LNHDA and CDR2 is SQIVND (reference sequence). The CDR3 spans 11 residues. CDR3 DNA: TGTGCCAGTAGTATTAGAGATACGCAGTGTTTT. Its translation is CASSIRDTQCF.

This clonotype was seen many times. This chain connects TRBV5-4 to TRBJ2-7, with TRBD1 matching 9 bases. The CDR3 sequence is 15 residues long. After removal of 6 bases from V and 4 bases from J, the junction contained 11 bases not matched to a gene. The germline gives CDR1 SGHNT, CDR2 YYREEE (reference sequence). The CDR3 coding sequence is TGTGCCAGCACCACACTAACAGGGGGCTCGTACGAGCAGTACTTC. Translated: CASTTLTGGSYEQYF.

This sequence joins TRBV29-1 and TRBJ1-2; D remains unclear. The CDR3 sequence is 12 residues long. Between the trimmed V and J ends, which lost 6 bases and 2 bases, there was a span of 10 bases. The V gene's germline CDR1 is SQVTM and CDR2 ANQGSEA. DNA for the CDR3: TGCAGCGTACTGATCCGGAACTATGGCTACACCTTC. Translating gives CSVLIRNYGYTF.

This clonotype was found many times. J is TRBJ2-2 and V is TRBV27; D not resolved. Per the germline V gene, CDR1 is MNHEY and CDR2 is SMNVEV (reference sequence). This CDR3 spans 15 amino acids. Between the trimmed V and J ends, which lost 1 base and 0 bases, there was a span of 6 bases. The CDR3 coding sequence is TGTGCCAGCAGTTTATACGGCTCGAACACCGGGGAGCTGTTTTTT. Its translation is CASSLYGSNTGELFF.

This clonotype was observed many times. This sequence joins TRBV19 and TRBJ1-1; no definite D call. V lost 4 bases, J lost 4 bases, and 19 bases lay in between. Germline values: CDR1 LNHDA, CDR2 SQIVND (reference sequence). CDR3 size: 16 residues. The CDR3 bases are TGTGCCAGTAGTACCCGGGGAGGAGGGATGATCACTGAAGCTTTCTTT. Encoded protein: CASSTRGGGMITEAFF.

This clonotype has at least ten counts. This sequence joins TRBV4-1 and TRBJ2-3; TRBD2 agrees at 11 bases. Germline CDR1 is MGHRA and CDR2 is YSYEKL. Germline trimming cut 5 bases from V and 4 bases from J; bases unmatched to any gene: 11. The CDR3 has 17 residues. The CDR3 loop reads CASSYSPSGGKSDTQYF. Here the CDR3 DNA reads TGCGCCAGCAGCTACTCCCCTAGCGGGGGGAAATCAGATACGCAGTATTTT.

As for this clonotype: A much larger clone is a single base away; this may be a read error. The chain carries TRBV18 and TRBJ1-6; D may be TRBD1 (5 bases). The germline V gene encodes CDR1 KGHSH and CDR2 LQKENI. Trimming cost V 5 bases and J 9 bases, with 17 bases left between them. CDR3 size: 15 residues. CDR3 nucleotides: TGTGCCAGCTCAACACGGGACGGGGCTGGTTCACCCCTCCACTTT. Protein: CASSTRDGAGSPLHF.

On this clonotype itself: With a much larger clone just one base away, this may be a read error. The V and J genes are TRBV7-9 and TRBJ2-7; D remains unclear. V was cut by 1 base and J by 3 bases, with 4 bases left in between. CDR1 and CDR2 (germline): SEHNR, FQNEAQ (reference sequence). The CDR3 has 12 amino acids. The chain's CDR3 is CASSLEVYEQYF. CDR3 coding DNA: TGTGCCAGCAGCTTAGAAGTCTACGAGCAGTACTTC.

This clonotype was counted many times. The rearrangement links TRBV18 to TRBJ1-4; no definite D call. CDR1 and CDR2 from the germline V gene are KGHSH and LQKENI. The CDR3 contains 11 residues. V was shortened by 3 bases and J by 7 bases, with 3 bases between the two germline ends. In nucleotides, the CDR3 is TGTGCCAGCTCACCGGGTGAAAAACTGTTTTTT. Its protein is CASSPGEKLFF. The full variable domain, with the rest looked up from reference TRBV18 and TRBJ1-4, is NAGVMQNPRHLVRRRGQEARLRCSPMKGHSHVYWYRQLPEEGLKFMVYLQKENIIDESGMPKERFSAEFPKEGPSILRIQQVVRGDSAAYFCASSPGEKLFFGSGTQLSVL.

The sample holds a few counts of this clonotype. The chain couples TRBV5-4 to TRBJ1-1, with 9 bases identical to TRBD1. J gave up 12 bases and V 3 bases, and 15 bases lay outside the gene matches. The V gene's germline CDR1 is SGHNT and CDR2 YYREEE (reference sequence). The CDR3 is 15 residues long. The CDR3: CASSSDRGNSRGTFF. The CDR3 nucleotides are TGTGCCAGCAGCTCGGACAGGGGCAATAGTAGAGGAACTTTCTTT.